These T cell receptor beta chains were read from a single sample in a study of neurological immune-mediated disorders. A single record per CDR3 protein comes from TCRdb applying MiXCR to the 5' RACE reads. The sample shows over 15,000 distinct CDR3 sequences, approximately 26% of them seen only once. What was sequenced was PBMCs. These receptors originate from a man aged 50 to 60 with HTLV-1-associated myelopathy (HAM/TSP). The CDR3 runs from the conserved cysteine through the conserved F or W. Each record gives: V gene, J gene, clone size, D gene, CDR3 protein, CDR3 DNA. The D gene is left open where the match is weak. Rows may omit the clone size; those that give it use once, few, many or a size class.

v_gene: TRBV20-1
j_gene: TRBJ1-1
abundance: medium-sized
d_gene: TRBD1
CDR3aa: CSAIPQGAAINTEAFF
CDR3nt: TGCAGTGCTATTCCCCAGGGGGCAGCGATCAACACTGAAGCTTTCTTT

v_gene: TRBV5-8
j_gene: TRBJ1-1
abundance: NA
d_gene: TRBD1
CDR3aa: CNSSSRDRGANTEAFF
CDR3nt: TGTAACAGCAGCTCGCGGGACAGGGGGGCGAACACTGAAGCTTTCTTT

v_gene: TRBV5-1
j_gene: TRBJ2-1
abundance: NA
d_gene: TRBD2
CDR3aa: CASSYPQERELRSSYNEQFF
CDR3nt: TGCGCCAGCAGCTACCCACAGGAGCGGGAGCTTCGGAGCTCCTACAATGAGCAGTTCTTC

v_gene: TRBV20-1
j_gene: TRBJ2-5
abundance: NA
d_gene: NA
CDR3aa: CSASGLVGETQYF
CDR3nt: TGCAGTGCTAGTGGTCTAGTAGGAGAGACCCAGTACTTC

v_gene: TRBV7-2
j_gene: TRBJ2-5
abundance: medium-sized
d_gene: NA
CDR3aa: CASSLLGVAQYF
CDR3nt: TGTGCCAGCAGCTTATTAGGGGTGGCCCAGTACTTC

v_gene: TRBV5-1
j_gene: TRBJ1-6
abundance: NA
d_gene: TRBD1
CDR3aa: CASSPVGQGDGSPLHF
CDR3nt: TGCGCCAGCAGCCCCGTTGGACAGGGCGATGGTTCACCCCTCCACTTT

v_gene: TRBV27
j_gene: TRBJ2-7
abundance: once
d_gene: NA
CDR3aa: CASRDSSYEQYF
CDR3nt: TGTGCCAGCAGAGACAGTTCCTACGAGCAGTACTTC

v_gene: TRBV5-1
j_gene: TRBJ2-2
abundance: NA
d_gene: NA
CDR3aa: CASSLMQNTGELFF
CDR3nt: TGCGCCAGCAGCTTGATGCAGAACACCGGGGAGCTGTTTTTT

v_gene: TRBV20-1
j_gene: TRBJ2-2
abundance: NA
d_gene: TRBD2
CDR3aa: CSAHGGRNTGELFF
CDR3nt: TGCAGTGCCCATGGCGGGAGAAACACCGGGGAGCTGTTTTTT

v_gene: TRBV12-3/TRBV12-4
j_gene: TRBJ2-3
abundance: NA
d_gene: NA
CDR3aa: CASSLGHGGTDTQYF
CDR3nt: TGTGCCAGCAGTTTGGGACACGGGGGTACAGATACGCAGTATTTT

v_gene: TRBV19
j_gene: TRBJ2-7
abundance: large
d_gene: NA
CDR3aa: CASSHRYEQYF
CDR3nt: TGTGCCAGTAGCCATCGCTACGAGCAGTACTTC

v_gene: TRBV20-1
j_gene: TRBJ2-2
abundance: NA
d_gene: NA
CDR3aa: CSARPGTRNTGELFF
CDR3nt: TGCAGTGCTCGCCCCGGGACACGGAACACCGGGGAGCTGTTTTTT

v_gene: TRBV5-1
j_gene: TRBJ2-5
abundance: few
d_gene: NA
CDR3aa: CASSLRGGAGETQYF
CDR3nt: TGCGCCAGCAGCTTGAGGGGGGGGGCCGGAGAGACCCAGTACTTC

v_gene: TRBV7-9
j_gene: TRBJ1-6
abundance: medium-sized
d_gene: TRBD1
CDR3aa: CASSLGNRADRKSSYNSPLHF
CDR3nt: TGTGCCAGCAGCTTAGGTAATCGTGCGGACAGGAAGAGCTCCTATAATTCACCCCTCCACTTT

v_gene: TRBV6-5
j_gene: TRBJ1-3
abundance: NA
d_gene: NA
CDR3aa: CASRPTAGAGNTIYF
CDR3nt: TGTGCCAGCAGACCGACTGCTGGGGCTGGAAACACCATATATTTT

v_gene: TRBV9
j_gene: TRBJ1-2
abundance: NA
d_gene: NA
CDR3aa: CASSVARSMGGDSNYGYTF
CDR3nt: TGTGCCAGCAGCGTAGCAAGAAGTATGGGGGGGGATTCGAACTATGGCTACACCTTC

v_gene: TRBV20-1
j_gene: TRBJ1-5
abundance: NA
d_gene: TRBD1
CDR3aa: CSARDWGQGNQPQHF
CDR3nt: TGCAGTGCTAGAGATTGGGGACAGGGGAATCAGCCCCAGCATTTT

v_gene: TRBV24-1
j_gene: TRBJ2-1
abundance: many
d_gene: NA
CDR3aa: CATSVRGEQFF
CDR3nt: TGTGCCACCAGCGTACGTGGTGAGCAGTTCTTC

v_gene: TRBV10-3
j_gene: TRBJ1-5
abundance: NA
d_gene: TRBD1
CDR3aa: CAISGDRVGQPQHF
CDR3nt: TGTGCCATCAGTGGCGACAGGGTAGGGCAGCCCCAGCATTTT

v_gene: TRBV29-1
j_gene: TRBJ1-2
abundance: NA
d_gene: NA
CDR3aa: CSVEVSSGPSYGYTF
CDR3nt: TGCAGCGTTGAGGTATCGTCAGGGCCCTCCTATGGCTACACCTTC

v_gene: TRBV12-3/TRBV12-4
j_gene: TRBJ1-1
abundance: few
d_gene: NA
CDR3aa: CASSLGSGSANTEAFF
CDR3nt: TGTGCCAGCAGTTTAGGGAGCGGGAGCGCGAACACTGAAGCTTTCTTT

v_gene: TRBV29-1
j_gene: TRBJ1-1
abundance: many
d_gene: TRBD1
CDR3aa: CSVESAGGGYTEAFF
CDR3nt: TGCAGCGTTGAATCGGCAGGGGGTGGGTACACTGAAGCTTTCTTT

v_gene: TRBV19
j_gene: TRBJ2-1
abundance: few
d_gene: NA
CDR3aa: CASSINYNEQFF
CDR3nt: TGTGCCAGTAGTATAAACTACAATGAGCAGTTCTTC

v_gene: TRBV19
j_gene: TRBJ2-3
abundance: NA
d_gene: NA
CDR3aa: CASSTPILAGTDMQYF
CDR3nt: TGTGCCAGTAGTACTCCGATACTAGCTGGCACAGATATGCAGTATTTT

v_gene: TRBV9
j_gene: TRBJ2-2
abundance: NA
d_gene: TRBD1
CDR3aa: CASSDGQGANTGELFF
CDR3nt: TGTGCCAGCAGCGACGGACAGGGGGCGAACACCGGGGAGCTGTTTTTT

v_gene: TRBV5-1
j_gene: TRBJ2-3
abundance: NA
d_gene: TRBD1
CDR3aa: CASSPRGGPDTDTQYF
CDR3nt: TGCGCCAGCAGCCCTCGAGGGGGCCCCGACACAGATACGCAGTATTTT

v_gene: TRBV7-8
j_gene: TRBJ1-1
abundance: NA
d_gene: NA
CDR3aa: CASSLVAENTEAFF
CDR3nt: TGTGCCAGCAGCTTAGTAGCGGAGAACACTGAAGCTTTCTTT

v_gene: TRBV14
j_gene: TRBJ1-6
abundance: NA
d_gene: NA
CDR3aa: CASSQGRPSSYNSPLHF
CDR3nt: TGTGCCAGCAGCCAAGGCAGGCCGAGCTCCTATAATTCACCCCTCCACTTT

v_gene: TRBV10-3
j_gene: TRBJ1-1
abundance: medium-sized
d_gene: NA
CDR3aa: CAISESTGATEAFF
CDR3nt: TGTGCCATCAGTGAGTCGACCGGGGCCACTGAAGCTTTCTTT

v_gene: TRBV5-1
j_gene: TRBJ2-3
abundance: NA
d_gene: TRBD2
CDR3aa: CASSLRGTSGRTYTQYF
CDR3nt: TGCGCCAGCAGCTTACGGGGGACTAGCGGGAGGACATATACGCAGTATTTT

v_gene: TRBV20-1
j_gene: TRBJ1-3
abundance: many
d_gene: NA
CDR3aa: CSARDAGPGNTIYF
CDR3nt: TGCAGTGCTAGAGATGCAGGGCCTGGAAACACCATATATTTT

v_gene: TRBV7-3
j_gene: TRBJ2-2
abundance: many
d_gene: TRBD2
CDR3aa: CASSQMTSTSTGELFF
CDR3nt: TGTGCCAGCAGCCAAATGACTAGCACATCCACCGGGGAGCTGTTTTTT

v_gene: TRBV29-1
j_gene: TRBJ2-5
abundance: few
d_gene: NA
CDR3aa: CSVELGATETQYF
CDR3nt: TGCAGCGTTGAACTGGGGGCAACGGAGACCCAGTACTTC

v_gene: TRBV6-5
j_gene: TRBJ2-6
abundance: NA
d_gene: NA
CDR3aa: CASSPQGRVNVLTF
CDR3nt: TGTGCCAGCAGCCCACAGGGGAGGGTCAACGTCCTGACTTTC

v_gene: TRBV20-1
j_gene: TRBJ2-3
abundance: NA
d_gene: NA
CDR3aa: CSAQTGFTDTQYF
CDR3nt: TGCAGTGCTCAGACGGGGTTCACAGATACGCAGTATTTT

v_gene: TRBV7-2
j_gene: TRBJ1-2
abundance: few
d_gene: NA
CDR3aa: CASSSGGHIMGGYTF
CDR3nt: TGTGCCAGCAGCTCCGGCGGGCATATCATGGGTGGCTACACCTTC

v_gene: TRBV7-2
j_gene: TRBJ2-7
abundance: NA
d_gene: NA
CDR3aa: CASSLLFDATYEQYF
CDR3nt: TGTGCCAGCAGCTTATTGTTCGACGCTACCTACGAGCAGTACTTC

v_gene: TRBV20-1
j_gene: TRBJ2-1
abundance: once
d_gene: NA
CDR3aa: CSASPDSRGGQFF
CDR3nt: TGCAGTGCTAGTCCGGACAGCCGGGGAGGGCAGTTCTTC

v_gene: TRBV7-9
j_gene: TRBJ2-7
abundance: many
d_gene: TRBD1
CDR3aa: CASTPDRTYEQYF
CDR3nt: TGTGCCAGCACCCCGGACAGGACCTACGAGCAGTACTTC

v_gene: TRBV7-8
j_gene: TRBJ2-7
abundance: NA
d_gene: NA
CDR3aa: CASRPDSQHEQYF
CDR3nt: TGTGCCAGCAGACCCGACAGTCAACACGAGCAGTACTTC

v_gene: TRBV7-2
j_gene: TRBJ2-6
abundance: many
d_gene: TRBD2
CDR3aa: CASSSGGAGANVLTF
CDR3nt: TGTGCCAGCAGCTCTGGGGGGGCTGGGGCCAACGTCCTGACTTTC

v_gene: TRBV14
j_gene: TRBJ1-4
abundance: NA
d_gene: NA
CDR3aa: CASSQDRTGRNEKLFF
CDR3nt: TGTGCCAGCAGCCAAGACCGGACGGGCCGTAATGAAAAACTGTTTTTT

v_gene: TRBV20-1
j_gene: TRBJ2-3
abundance: NA
d_gene: NA
CDR3aa: CSASRGLTDTQYF
CDR3nt: TGCAGTGCTAGCCGGGGGCTGACAGATACGCAGTATTTT

v_gene: TRBV9
j_gene: TRBJ1-1
abundance: once
d_gene: NA
CDR3aa: CASSAGHLFRTEAFF
CDR3nt: TGTGCCAGCAGCGCCGGACACCTATTTCGAACTGAAGCTTTCTTT

v_gene: TRBV7-2
j_gene: TRBJ2-1
abundance: NA
d_gene: TRBD2
CDR3aa: CASSLEGLAYNEQFF
CDR3nt: TGTGCCAGCAGCCTAGAGGGACTAGCCTACAATGAGCAGTTCTTC

v_gene: TRBV6-6
j_gene: TRBJ2-7
abundance: many
d_gene: NA
CDR3aa: CASSRQSYEQYF
CDR3nt: TGTGCCAGCAGCCGTCAGTCCTACGAGCAGTACTTC

v_gene: TRBV25-1
j_gene: TRBJ2-1
abundance: many
d_gene: TRBD2
CDR3aa: CASRSGLAGEQFF
CDR3nt: TGTGCCAGCCGAAGCGGACTAGCGGGAGAGCAGTTCTTC

v_gene: TRBV5-5
j_gene: TRBJ2-3
abundance: NA
d_gene: TRBD1
CDR3aa: CASRSGQVTDTQYF
CDR3nt: TGTGCCAGCAGGTCGGGACAGGTCACAGATACGCAGTATTTT

v_gene: TRBV5-4
j_gene: TRBJ2-2
abundance: NA
d_gene: TRBD2
CDR3aa: CASSLAGRGGAGELFF
CDR3nt: TGTGCCAGCAGCTTGGCGGGGCGGGGGGGCGCCGGGGAGCTGTTTTTT

v_gene: TRBV5-1
j_gene: TRBJ2-7
abundance: NA
d_gene: TRBD2
CDR3aa: CASRSGTSDEQYF
CDR3nt: TGCGCCAGCAGGTCCGGGACTAGCGACGAGCAGTACTTC

v_gene: TRBV27
j_gene: TRBJ2-2
abundance: NA
d_gene: NA
CDR3aa: CASNQDAPNTGELFF
CDR3nt: TGTGCCAGCAATCAAGACGCACCTAACACCGGGGAGCTGTTTTTT

v_gene: TRBV11-2
j_gene: TRBJ2-7
abundance: once
d_gene: NA
CDR3aa: CASSLGTRGEQYF
CDR3nt: TGTGCCAGCAGCTTAGGTACTAGAGGGGAGCAGTACTTC

v_gene: TRBV6-5
j_gene: TRBJ2-7
abundance: few
d_gene: TRBD2
CDR3aa: CASSPSGGAWYEQYF
CDR3nt: TGTGCCAGCAGCCCCAGCGGGGGGGCCTGGTACGAGCAGTACTTC

v_gene: TRBV20-1
j_gene: TRBJ2-7
abundance: NA
d_gene: NA
CDR3aa: CSARKDEQYF
CDR3nt: TGCAGTGCTAGGAAGGACGAGCAGTACTTC

v_gene: TRBV5-1
j_gene: TRBJ2-1
abundance: NA
d_gene: TRBD1
CDR3aa: CASSIDRGPPSYNEQFF
CDR3nt: TGCGCCAGCAGCATAGACAGGGGGCCCCCCTCCTACAATGAGCAGTTCTTC

v_gene: TRBV15
j_gene: TRBJ1-1
abundance: few
d_gene: NA
CDR3aa: CATSSPPVETEAFF
CDR3nt: TGTGCCACCAGCAGCCCCCCGGTCGAGACTGAAGCTTTCTTT

v_gene: TRBV7-6
j_gene: TRBJ1-1
abundance: many
d_gene: NA
CDR3aa: CASRVGGDTEAFF
CDR3nt: TGTGCCAGCAGAGTCGGCGGAGACACTGAAGCTTTCTTT

v_gene: TRBV9
j_gene: TRBJ2-7
abundance: medium-sized
d_gene: TRBD1
CDR3aa: CASSEGQGPPYEQYF
CDR3nt: TGTGCCAGCAGCGAGGGACAGGGGCCCCCCTACGAGCAGTACTTC